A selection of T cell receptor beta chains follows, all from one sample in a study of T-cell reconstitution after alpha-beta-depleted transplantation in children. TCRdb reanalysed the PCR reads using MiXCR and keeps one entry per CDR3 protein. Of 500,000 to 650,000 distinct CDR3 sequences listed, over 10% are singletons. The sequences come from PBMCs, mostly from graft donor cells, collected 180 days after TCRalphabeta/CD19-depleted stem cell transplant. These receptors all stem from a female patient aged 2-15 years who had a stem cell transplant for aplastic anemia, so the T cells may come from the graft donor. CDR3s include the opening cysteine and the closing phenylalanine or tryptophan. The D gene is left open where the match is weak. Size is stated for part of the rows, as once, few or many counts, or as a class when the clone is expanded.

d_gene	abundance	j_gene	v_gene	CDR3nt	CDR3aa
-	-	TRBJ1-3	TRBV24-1	TGTGCCACAAAGCGCAAAGGGAGGGACTCTGGAAACACCATATATTTT	CATKRKGRDSGNTIYF
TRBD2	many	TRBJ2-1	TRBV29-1	TGCAGCGTTGTTACTAGCGGGAGTTTCGGTGAGCAGTTCTTC	CSVVTSGSFGEQFF
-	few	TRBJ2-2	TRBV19	TGTGCCAGTAGAGACGGGCCAAACACCGGGGAGCTGTTTTTT	CASRDGPNTGELFF
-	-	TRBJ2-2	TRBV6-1	TGTGCCAGCAGTCGCACCGGGACCTCCGCGGACACCGGGGAGCTGTTTTTT	CASSRTGTSADTGELFF
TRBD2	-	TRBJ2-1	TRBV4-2	TGTGCCAGCAGCCAAGTTTATCAGGGAGCGGGAGATAATGAGCAGTTCTTC	CASSQVYQGAGDNEQFF
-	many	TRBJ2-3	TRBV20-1	TGCAGTGCTAGAGACCCACAGCAGCGGGCCGCAGATACGCAGTATTTT	CSARDPQQRAADTQYF
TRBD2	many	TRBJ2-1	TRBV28	TGTGCCAGCAGTTTCTCTAGCGGGACTTACAATGAGCAGTTCTTC	CASSFSSGTYNEQFF
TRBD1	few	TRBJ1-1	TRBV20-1	TGCAGTGCTAGAGATACAGGGGGGGACACTGAAGCTTTCTTT	CSARDTGGDTEAFF
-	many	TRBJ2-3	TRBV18	TGTGCCAGCTCACCTAGTAGTTTGACAGATACGCAGTATTTT	CASSPSSLTDTQYF
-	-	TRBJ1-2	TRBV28	TGTGCCAGCGCGTCCCTTAGGGGTGGCTACACCTTC	CASASLRGGYTF
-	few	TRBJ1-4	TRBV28	TGTGCCAGCAGTTTCCAGGCTGGTGAAAAACTGTTTTTT	CASSFQAGEKLFF
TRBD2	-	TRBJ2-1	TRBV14	TGTGCCAGCAGCCAACCCCTAGCGGGGTACAATGAGCAGTTCTTC	CASSQPLAGYNEQFF
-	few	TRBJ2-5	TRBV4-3	TGCGCCAGCAGCCAAGATGAAGACAGAGCCCTCCAAGAGACCCAGTACTTC	CASSQDEDRALQETQYF
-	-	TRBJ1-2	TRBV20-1	TGCAGTGCCATACCTCAGACCGCCCGGGATGGCTACACCTTC	CSAIPQTARDGYTF
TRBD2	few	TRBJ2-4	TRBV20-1	TGCAGTGCCAGCCCGGGGGGGGCTGCCAAAAACATTCAGTACTTC	CSASPGGAAKNIQYF
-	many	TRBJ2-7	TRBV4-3	TGCGCCAGCAGCCAAGATAGAGGGGTGAGGGAGCAGTACTTC	CASSQDRGVREQYF
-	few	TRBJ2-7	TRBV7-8	TGTGCCAGCAGCTGGACAAGCGGATCCCTCTACGAGCAGTACTTC	CASSWTSGSLYEQYF
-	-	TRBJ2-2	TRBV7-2	TGTGCCAGCAGCCGCCCCCACATCGGGGAGCTGTTTTTT	CASSRPHIGELFF
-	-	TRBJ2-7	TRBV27	TGTGCCAGCAGTTCGAGGATGCCTAGCGACGAGCAGTACTTC	CASSSRMPSDEQYF
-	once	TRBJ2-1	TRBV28	TGTGCCAGCAGTTCTAAAATCTACAATGAGCAGTTCTTC	CASSSKIYNEQFF